This T cell receptor beta chain was captured by sequencing in a study of regulatory T cells in long-lasting Graves disease. The table lists this clonotype with a count of one. This may be a read error, as it is one base from a much larger clone. The CDR3 has 17 residues. CDR1 is MNHEY, CDR2 SVGEGT, per germline. The V end was cut by 5 bases, the J end by 5 bases, with 24 bases between. Construction of TCR beta libraries relied on iRepertoire HTBI primers and on Arm-PCR targeting CDR3 regions. MiXCR, run by TCRdb on the multiplex PCR reads, gives a single entry per CDR3 protein. Here the sample spans 450,000 to 650,000 distinct CDR3 sequences, around 16% being singletons. Described time point: newly diagnosed GD, antithyroid drugs for less than 3 months. RNA extracted from PBMCs served as the sequencing template. These data also featured in a second study, about T cells in Graves' hyperthyroidism and ophthalmopathy.

The specimen was peripheral blood mononuclear cells (PBMCs), collected at new diagnosis, from a patient treated with antithyroid drugs. The chain couples TRBV6-2 or TRBV6-3 to TRBJ2-5, with D tentatively TRBD2 (6 bases). This TCR was recovered from a woman aged 35 to 59 with Graves disease. Written as DNA, the CDR3 is TGTGCCAGCAGTGTAGGGGCTGGCGGGGAGGCAGGGGAGACCCAGTACTTC. Translation gives CASSVGAGGEAGETQYF.